The TCR beta chain under discussion was sequenced for a study of spatial heterogeneity in lung cancer. General study points: How many expanded intratumoral alpha and beta TCRs were present tracked the tumor mutation count, which was a count of nonsynonymous mutations.

This clonotype occurred many times. Its antigen remains unknown. Stated time point: sample taken at primary tumor resection. TCRdb redid the calling of the 5' RACE reads with MiXCR, one entry per CDR3 protein. The table includes around 18,000 distinct CDR3 sequences, about 5.8% detected once. V lost 5 bases and J lost 3; bases outside the gene matches: 10. CDR3 length equals 16 residues. Germline V lookup: CDR1 SGHAT, CDR2 FQNNGV. The chain links TRBV11-2 to TRBJ2-1; TRBD2 agrees at 7 bases. The origin of this receptor is a female donor with early-stage non-small cell lung cancer. The sample consisted of lung tumor tissue, taken at surgery. The CDR3 bases are TGTGCCAGCAGCCAGATAAGCGGGAAAGGCTACAATGAGCAGTTCTTC. Its translation: CASSQISGKGYNEQFF.